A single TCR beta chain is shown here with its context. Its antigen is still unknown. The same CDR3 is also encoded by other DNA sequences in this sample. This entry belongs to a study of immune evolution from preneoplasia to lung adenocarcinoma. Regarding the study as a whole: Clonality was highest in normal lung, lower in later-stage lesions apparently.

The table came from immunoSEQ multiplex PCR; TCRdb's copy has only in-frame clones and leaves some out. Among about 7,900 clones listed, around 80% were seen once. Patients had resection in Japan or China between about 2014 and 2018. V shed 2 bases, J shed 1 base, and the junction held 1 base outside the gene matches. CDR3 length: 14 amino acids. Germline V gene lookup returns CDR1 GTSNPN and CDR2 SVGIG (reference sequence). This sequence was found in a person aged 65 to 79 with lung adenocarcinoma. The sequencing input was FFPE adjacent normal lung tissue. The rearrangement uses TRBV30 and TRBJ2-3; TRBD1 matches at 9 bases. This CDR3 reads CAWSRTGGTDTQYF. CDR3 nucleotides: TGTGCCTGGAGTCGGACAGGGGGCACAGATACGCAGTATTTT.